The clone carrying this T cell receptor (beta chain) was counted a few times. The antigen is undetermined. The data are from a study of beta chain features in type 1 diabetes. On the study more broadly: Patients and healthy donors were similar in age, gender and cell yields. Study conclusions and caveats: In all four CD4+ subsets, TCRB CDR3 length was significantly, moderately reduced in type 1 diabetes.

Sorted populations all had greater than 98% purity. The investigators reverse transcribed all of the isolated RNA, so they sequenced expressed TCRB transcripts. Sequenced by immunoSEQ multiplex PCR; TCRdb stores in-frame clones only, minus some. The table shows roughly 300,000 clones, with approximately 8.2% occurring only once. Trimming stripped 4 bases from V and 3 bases from J, with 7 bases between. This CDR3 contains 13 residues. Germline CDR1 is SGHDN and CDR2 is FVKESK. This TCR came from a woman between 18 and 29 years old in good health. The chain recombines TRBV14 with TRBJ2-1; D ambiguous. Sequencing used central memory CD4+ T cells from blood. CDR3 nucleotide sequence: TGTGCCAGCAGCCCCCACCTCTACAATGAGCAGTTCTTC. Translating gives CASSPHLYNEQFF.